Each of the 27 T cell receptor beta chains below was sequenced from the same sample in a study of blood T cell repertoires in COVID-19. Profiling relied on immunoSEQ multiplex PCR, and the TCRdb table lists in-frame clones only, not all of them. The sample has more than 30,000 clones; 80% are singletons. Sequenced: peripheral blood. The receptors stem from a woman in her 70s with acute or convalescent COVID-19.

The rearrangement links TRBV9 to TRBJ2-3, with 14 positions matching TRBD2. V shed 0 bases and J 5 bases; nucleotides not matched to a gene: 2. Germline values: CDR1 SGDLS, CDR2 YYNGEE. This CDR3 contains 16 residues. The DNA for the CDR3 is TGTGCCAGCAGCGTAGGGACTAGCGGGGGGAAAGATACGCAGTATTTT. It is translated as CASSVGTSGGKDTQYF. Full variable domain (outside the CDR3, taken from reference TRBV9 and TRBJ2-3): DSGVTQTPKHLITATGQRVTLRCSPRSGDLSVYWYQQSLDQGLQFLIQYYNGEERAKGNILERFSAQQFPDLHSELNLSSLELGDSALYFCASSVGTSGGKDTQYFGPGTRLTVL.

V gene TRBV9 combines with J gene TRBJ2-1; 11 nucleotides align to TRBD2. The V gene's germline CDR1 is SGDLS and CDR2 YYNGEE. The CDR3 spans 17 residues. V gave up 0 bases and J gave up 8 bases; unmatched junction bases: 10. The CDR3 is CASSVGVAGGPLDEQFF. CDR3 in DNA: TGTGCCAGCAGCGTAGGGGTAGCGGGGGGGCCGCTTGATGAGCAGTTCTTC.

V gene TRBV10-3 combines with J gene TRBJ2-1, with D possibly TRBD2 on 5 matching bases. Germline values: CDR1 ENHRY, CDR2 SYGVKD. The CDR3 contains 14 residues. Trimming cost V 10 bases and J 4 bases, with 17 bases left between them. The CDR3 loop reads CATTGETFYNEQFF. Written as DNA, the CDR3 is TGTGCCACCACCGGGGAAACTTTTTACAATGAGCAGTTCTTC.

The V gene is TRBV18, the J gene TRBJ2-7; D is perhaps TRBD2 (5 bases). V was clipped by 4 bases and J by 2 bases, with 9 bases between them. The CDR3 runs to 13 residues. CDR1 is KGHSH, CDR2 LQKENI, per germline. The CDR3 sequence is CASSHMGAYEQYF. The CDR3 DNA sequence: TGTGCCAGCTCACATATGGGAGCCTACGAGCAGTACTTC. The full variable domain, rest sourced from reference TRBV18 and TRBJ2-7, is NAGVMQNPRHLVRRRGQEARLRCSPMKGHSHVYWYRQLPEEGLKFMVYLQKENIIDESGMPKERFSAEFPKEGPSILRIQQVVRGDSAAYFCASSHMGAYEQYFGPGTRLTVT.

The CDR3 sequence is CASRGRYYNEQFF. The CDR3 DNA reads as TGTGCCAGCAGAGGGAGGTACTACAATGAGCAGTTCTTC. This chain links TRBV28 with TRBJ2-1, with D maybe TRBD2 (6 bases). The germline V gene encodes CDR1 MDHEN and CDR2 SYDVKM. The CDR3 spans 13 residues. V was clipped by 6 bases and J by 3 bases, with 9 bases between them.

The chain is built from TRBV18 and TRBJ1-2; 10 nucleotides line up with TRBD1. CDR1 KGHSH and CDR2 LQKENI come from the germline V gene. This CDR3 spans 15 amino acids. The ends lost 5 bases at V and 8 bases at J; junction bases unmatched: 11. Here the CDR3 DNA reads TGTGCCAGCTCATCCTCGACAGGGGGCGAAGGCGGCTACACCTTC. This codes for CASSSSTGGEGGYTF.

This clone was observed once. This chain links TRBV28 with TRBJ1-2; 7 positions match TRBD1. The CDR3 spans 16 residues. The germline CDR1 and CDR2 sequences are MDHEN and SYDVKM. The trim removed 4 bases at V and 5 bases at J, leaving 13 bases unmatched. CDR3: CASSSRDSPRIYGYTF. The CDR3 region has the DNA TGTGCCAGCAGTTCCCGGGACAGCCCGCGAATATATGGCTACACCTTC.

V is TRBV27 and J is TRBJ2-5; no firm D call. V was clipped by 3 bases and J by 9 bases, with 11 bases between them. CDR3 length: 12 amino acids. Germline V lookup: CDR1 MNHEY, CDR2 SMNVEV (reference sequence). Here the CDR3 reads CASSLLGGSQYF. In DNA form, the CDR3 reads TGTGCCAGCAGTTTGCTCGGCGGATCCCAGTACTTC.

Here the CDR3 DNA reads TGTGCCACCAGCGGAAACAGGGCCCCGAGCGGATCACCCCTCCACTTT. Residues: CATSGNRAPSGSPLHF. The chain employs TRBV15 and TRBJ1-6; tentative D call: TRBD1 (6 bases). Deletions cut 5 bases from V and 10 bases from J, with 21 bases between. Looked up from germline, CDR1 is LNHNV and CDR2 is YYDKDF (reference sequence). This CDR3 spans 16 amino acids.

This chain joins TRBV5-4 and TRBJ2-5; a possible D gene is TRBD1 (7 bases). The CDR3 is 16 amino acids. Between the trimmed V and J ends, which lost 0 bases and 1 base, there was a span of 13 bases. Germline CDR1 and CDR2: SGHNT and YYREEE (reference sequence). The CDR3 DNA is TGTGCCAGCAGCTTGGGGAGGGGGCTCGGCCAAGAGACCCAGTACTTC. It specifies CASSLGRGLGQETQYF.

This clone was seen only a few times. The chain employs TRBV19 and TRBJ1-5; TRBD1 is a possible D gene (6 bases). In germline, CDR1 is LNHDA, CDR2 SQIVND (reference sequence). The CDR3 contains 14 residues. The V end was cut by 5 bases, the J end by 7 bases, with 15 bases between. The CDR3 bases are TGTGCCAGTAGTCGGGACACCGGACGGCAGCCCCAGCATTTT. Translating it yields CASSRDTGRQPQHF.

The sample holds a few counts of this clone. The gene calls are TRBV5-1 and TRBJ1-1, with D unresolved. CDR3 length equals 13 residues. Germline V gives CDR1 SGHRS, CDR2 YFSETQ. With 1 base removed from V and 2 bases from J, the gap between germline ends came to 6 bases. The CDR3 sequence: CASSLRGNTEAFF. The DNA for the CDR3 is TGCGCCAGCAGCTTGCGGGGTAACACTGAAGCTTTCTTT.

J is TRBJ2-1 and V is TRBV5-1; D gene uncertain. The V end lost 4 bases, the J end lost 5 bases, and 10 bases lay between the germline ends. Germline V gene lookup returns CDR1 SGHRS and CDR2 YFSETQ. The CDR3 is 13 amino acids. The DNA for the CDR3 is TGCGCCAGCAGCGGTGGCCGGGACAATGAGCAGTTCTTC. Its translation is CASSGGRDNEQFF.

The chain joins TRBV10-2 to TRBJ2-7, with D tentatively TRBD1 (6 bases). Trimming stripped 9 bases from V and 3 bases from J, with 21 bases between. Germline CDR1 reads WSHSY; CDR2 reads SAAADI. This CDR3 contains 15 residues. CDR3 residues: CASSTPGTLNYEQYF. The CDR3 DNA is TGCGCCAGTTCCACCCCCGGGACACTAAACTACGAGCAGTACTTC.

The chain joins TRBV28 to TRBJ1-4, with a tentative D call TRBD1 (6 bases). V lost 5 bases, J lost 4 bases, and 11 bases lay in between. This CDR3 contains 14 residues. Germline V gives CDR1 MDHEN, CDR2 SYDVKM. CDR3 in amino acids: CASSDRFGNEKLFF. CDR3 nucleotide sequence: TGTGCCAGCAGTGACAGGTTTGGTAATGAAAAACTGTTTTTT.

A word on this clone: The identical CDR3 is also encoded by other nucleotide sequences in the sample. The CDR3 sequence: CASSISGASYEQYF. The CDR3 DNA follows: TGTGCCAGTAGTATATCAGGGGCCTCCTACGAGCAGTACTTC. V gene TRBV19 combines with J gene TRBJ2-7, with D possibly being TRBD1 (6 bases). Germline CDR1 LNHDA, CDR2 SQIVND (reference sequence). V shed 2 bases and J shed 0 bases, with 8 bases lying between them. This CDR3 has 14 residues. The full variable domain, rest sourced from reference TRBV19 and TRBJ2-7, is DGGITQSPKYLFRKEGQNVTLSCEQNLNHDAMYWYRQDPGQGLRLIYYSQIVNDFQKGDIAEGYSVSREKKESFPLTVTSAQKNPTAFYLCASSISGASYEQYFGPGTRLTVT.

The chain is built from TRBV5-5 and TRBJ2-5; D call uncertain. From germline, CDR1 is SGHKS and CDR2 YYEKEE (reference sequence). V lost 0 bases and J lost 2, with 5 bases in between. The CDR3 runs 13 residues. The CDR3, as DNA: TGTGCCAGCAGCTTGGTAGTACAAGAGACCCAGTACTTC. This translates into CASSLVVQETQYF.

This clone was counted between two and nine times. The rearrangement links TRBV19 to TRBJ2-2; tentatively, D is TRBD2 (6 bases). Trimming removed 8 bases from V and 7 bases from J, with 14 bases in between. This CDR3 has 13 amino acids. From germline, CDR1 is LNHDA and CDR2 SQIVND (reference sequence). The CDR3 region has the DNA TGTGCCAGTTCCGGGGGTCAAGTCGGGGAGCTGTTTTTT. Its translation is CASSGGQVGELFF. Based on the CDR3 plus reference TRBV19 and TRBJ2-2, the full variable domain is DGGITQSPKYLFRKEGQNVTLSCEQNLNHDAMYWYRQDPGQGLRLIYYSQIVNDFQKGDIAEGYSVSREKKESFPLTVTSAQKNPTAFYLCASSGGQVGELFFGEGSRLTVL.

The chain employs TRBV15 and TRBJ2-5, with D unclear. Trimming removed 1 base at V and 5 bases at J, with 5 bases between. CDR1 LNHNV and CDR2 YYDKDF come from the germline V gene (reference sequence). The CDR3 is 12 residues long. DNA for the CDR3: TGTGCCACCAGCAGAGGACTGGAGACCCAGTACTTC. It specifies CATSRGLETQYF.

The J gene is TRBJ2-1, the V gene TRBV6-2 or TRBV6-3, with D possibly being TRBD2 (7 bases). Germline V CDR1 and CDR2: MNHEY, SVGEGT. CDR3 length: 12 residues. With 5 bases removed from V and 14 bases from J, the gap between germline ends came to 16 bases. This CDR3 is CASSPGGLVEFF. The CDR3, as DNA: TGTGCCAGCAGTCCCGGGGGGCTCGTTGAGTTCTTC.

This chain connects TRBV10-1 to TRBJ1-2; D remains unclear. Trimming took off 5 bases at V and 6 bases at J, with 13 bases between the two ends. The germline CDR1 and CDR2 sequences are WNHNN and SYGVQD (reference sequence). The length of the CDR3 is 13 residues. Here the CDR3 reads CASSNHLSHGYTF. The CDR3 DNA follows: TGCGCCAGCAGTAACCACTTGTCCCATGGCTACACCTTC.

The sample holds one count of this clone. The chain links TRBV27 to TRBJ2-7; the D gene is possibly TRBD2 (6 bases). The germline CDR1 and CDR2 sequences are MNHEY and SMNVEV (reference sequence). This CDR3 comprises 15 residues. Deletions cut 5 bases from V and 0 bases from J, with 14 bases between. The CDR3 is CASSPRLVSSYEQYF. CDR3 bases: TGTGCCAGCAGTCCCCGACTAGTGAGCTCCTACGAGCAGTACTTC.

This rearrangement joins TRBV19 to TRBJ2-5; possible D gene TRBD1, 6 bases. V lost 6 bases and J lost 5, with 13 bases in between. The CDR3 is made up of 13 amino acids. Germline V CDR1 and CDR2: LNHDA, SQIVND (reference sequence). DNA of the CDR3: TGTGCCAGTAGCCCAGGGGTGGGGGAGACCCAGTACTTC. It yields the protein CASSPGVGETQYF.

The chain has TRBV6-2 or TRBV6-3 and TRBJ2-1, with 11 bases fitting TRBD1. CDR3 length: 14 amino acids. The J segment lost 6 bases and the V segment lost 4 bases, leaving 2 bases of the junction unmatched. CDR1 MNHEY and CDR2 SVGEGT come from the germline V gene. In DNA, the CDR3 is TGTGCCAGCAGTTCCGGGACAGGGGGCAATGAGCAGTTCTTC. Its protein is CASSSGTGGNEQFF.

CDR3 amino acids: CASSPLPDRGQFGELFF. The CDR3 bases are TGTGCCAGTAGTCCCTTGCCGGACAGGGGGCAATTCGGGGAGCTGTTTTTT. The V gene is TRBV19, the J gene TRBJ2-2; 11 nucleotides align to TRBD1. There are 17 residues in the CDR3. V dropped 5 bases and J dropped 7; count of bases not matched to a gene: 12. The germline V gene encodes CDR1 LNHDA and CDR2 SQIVND (reference sequence).

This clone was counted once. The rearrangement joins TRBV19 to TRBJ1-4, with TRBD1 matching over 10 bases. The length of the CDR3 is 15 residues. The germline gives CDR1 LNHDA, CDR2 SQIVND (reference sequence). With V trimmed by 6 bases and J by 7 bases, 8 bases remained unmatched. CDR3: CASRLQTGGSEKLFF. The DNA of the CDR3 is TGTGCCAGTAGGCTCCAGACAGGGGGCAGTGAAAAACTGTTTTTT.

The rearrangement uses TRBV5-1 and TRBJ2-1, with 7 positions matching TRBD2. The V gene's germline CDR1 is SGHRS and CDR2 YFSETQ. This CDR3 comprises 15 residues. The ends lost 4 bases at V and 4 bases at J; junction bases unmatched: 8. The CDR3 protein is CASSQEPAGYNEQFF. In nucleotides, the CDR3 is TGCGCCAGCAGCCAAGAACCAGCGGGGTACAATGAGCAGTTCTTC.